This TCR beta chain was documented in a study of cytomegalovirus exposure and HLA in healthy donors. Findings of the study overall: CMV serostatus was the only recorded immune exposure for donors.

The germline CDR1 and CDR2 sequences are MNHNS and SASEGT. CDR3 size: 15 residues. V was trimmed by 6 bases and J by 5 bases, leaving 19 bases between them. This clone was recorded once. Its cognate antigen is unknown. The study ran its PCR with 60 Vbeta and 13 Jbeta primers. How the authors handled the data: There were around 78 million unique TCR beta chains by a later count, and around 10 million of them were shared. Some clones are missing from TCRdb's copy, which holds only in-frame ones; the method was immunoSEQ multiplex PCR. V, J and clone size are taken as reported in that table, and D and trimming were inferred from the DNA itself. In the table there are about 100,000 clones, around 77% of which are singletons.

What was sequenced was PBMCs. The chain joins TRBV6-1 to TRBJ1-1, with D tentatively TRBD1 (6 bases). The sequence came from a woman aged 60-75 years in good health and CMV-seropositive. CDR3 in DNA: TGTGCCAGCAGGGTTACAGGGAACGACCAAACTGAAGCTTTCTTT. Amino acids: CASRVTGNDQTEAFF.